The 25 T cell receptor beta chains below all came from one sample that was sequenced in a study of cytomegalovirus exposure and HLA in healthy donors. The PCR was carried out with 60 Vbeta primers and 13 Jbeta primers. Method: immunoSEQ multiplex PCR; TCRdb's copy keeps in-frame clones and lacks some. This sample carries 170,000 or so clones, approximately 84% of them seen once, and the ten largest clones take about 2.9%. Material: PBMCs. These receptors originate from a woman in her fifties or sixties in good health and CMV-seropositive.

This rearrangement joins TRBV13 to TRBJ2-5; 7 bases match TRBD2. The ends lost 5 bases at V and 2 bases at J; junction bases unmatched: 5. The V gene's germline CDR1 is PRHDT and CDR2 FYEKMQ (reference sequence). This CDR3 region has 14 residues. The CDR3 DNA is TGTGCCAGCAGCCCGCTCGGGGGGCAAGAGACCCAGTACTTC. Its translation is CASSPLGGQETQYF.

V is TRBV18 and J is TRBJ2-1; the D gene is possibly TRBD2 (6 bases). This CDR3 has 15 amino acids. The germline gives CDR1 KGHSH, CDR2 LQKENI. V was cut by 5 bases and J by 1 base, with 12 bases left in between. CDR3 loop: CASSATSFSYNEQFF. CDR3 sequence (DNA): TGTGCCAGCTCAGCAACTAGCTTTTCCTACAATGAGCAGTTCTTC.

The rearrangement joins TRBV7-2 to TRBJ1-1, with 7 bases matching TRBD1. Looked up from germline, CDR1 is SGHTA and CDR2 is FQGNSA. J lost 1 base, V lost 7 bases, and 6 bases had no gene match. This CDR3 is built from 14 residues. The CDR3 sequence is CASIQDRPNTEAFF. CDR3 bases: TGTGCCAGCATACAGGACAGGCCGAACACTGAAGCTTTCTTT.

The V gene is TRBV30, the J gene TRBJ1-4; unclear D gene. The CDR3 runs 13 residues. Deletions cut 0 bases from V and 8 bases from J, with 10 bases between. Germline loops: CDR1 GTSNPN, CDR2 SVGIG (reference sequence). The CDR3 DNA follows: TGTGCCTGGAGTGTACTGTCGGGGGAAAAACTGTTTTTT. Amino acids: CAWSVLSGEKLFF.

This sequence joins TRBV10-3 and TRBJ1-1; tentatively, D is TRBD1 (6 bases). V was clipped by 10 bases and J by 4 bases, with 16 bases between them. Germline assignment: CDR1 ENHRY and CDR2 SYGVKD. The CDR3 runs 13 residues. The CDR3 here is CATSPGGGTEAFF. Here the CDR3 DNA reads TGTGCCACATCCCCGGGGGGCGGCACTGAAGCTTTCTTT.

The chain recombines TRBV19 with TRBJ1-2; maybe TRBD1 (6 bases). Germline assignment: CDR1 LNHDA and CDR2 SQIVND (reference sequence). The CDR3 sequence is 13 residues long. The V and J ends lost 3 bases and 11 bases respectively, with 16 bases between them. The CDR3 is CASSINEGGGYTF. For the CDR3, the DNA is TGTGCCAGTAGTATCAACGAGGGGGGGGGATACACCTTC.

This clone turned up a few times. Other DNA sequences in this sample translate to the same CDR3. This sequence joins TRBV6-5 and TRBJ1-1; 8 bases line up with TRBD1. CDR3 length equals 15 residues. Losses at the gene ends were 5 bases for V and 0 bases for J; bases not matched to a gene: 5. Germline assignment: CDR1 MNHEY and CDR2 SVGAGI. The CDR3 DNA reads as TGTGCCAGCAGTCACCTGGGACAGGTGAACACTGAAGCTTTCTTT. Its protein product is CASSHLGQVNTEAFF.

This chain uses TRBV9 with TRBJ1-2, with 9 bases identical to TRBD1. The CDR3 loop spans 15 amino acids. Germline lookup yields CDR1 SGDLS and CDR2 YYNGEE. J gave up 3 bases and V 8 bases, and 11 bases lay outside the gene matches. The CDR3 DNA sequence: TGTGCCAGTTCAAAACAGGGGGCGCAGGACTATGGCTACACCTTC. Translated: CASSKQGAQDYGYTF.

The chain uses TRBV12-5 and TRBJ1-3; D remains ambiguous. V lost 5 bases and J 0 bases, leaving 14 bases between the germline ends. The CDR3 totals 16 residues. Germline V gene lookup returns CDR1 LGHNT and CDR2 FRNRAP. In DNA, the CDR3 is TGTGCTAGTGGTCCCGCTACCCCATACTCTGGAAACACCATATATTTT. The encoded protein is CASGPATPYSGNTIYF.

V is TRBV11-2 and J is TRBJ2-2, with a tentative D call TRBD2 (5 bases). The V end was cut by 5 bases, the J end by 0 bases, with 13 bases between. CDR3 size: 16 residues. The germline CDR1 and CDR2 sequences are SGHAT and FQNNGV. CDR3 DNA sequence: TGTGCCAGCAGCCAGCTGACTATCTCGAACACCGGGGAGCTGTTTTTT. Translating gives CASSQLTISNTGELFF.

The chain is built from TRBV5-6 and TRBJ1-2; D call uncertain. V lost 7 bases to trimming and J lost 8 bases, with 18 bases between them. The CDR3 runs 13 residues. Germline CDR1 and CDR2: SGHDT and YYEEEE. The CDR3 sequence is CASGLWEGQGYTF. CDR3 sequence (DNA): TGTGCCAGCGGGCTCTGGGAGGGCCAAGGCTACACCTTC.

This clone was observed a handful of times. The rearrangement links TRBV5-4 to TRBJ2-7; 9 positions agree with TRBD1. The length of the CDR3 is 13 residues. Germline V lookup: CDR1 SGHNT, CDR2 YYREEE (reference sequence). Trimming cost V 1 base and J 7 bases; bases outside gene matches: 3. In DNA, the CDR3 is TGTGCCAGCAGCTTGACAGGGGGCGTTGAGCAGTACTTC. Its translation is CASSLTGGVEQYF.

The chain combines TRBV6-6 with TRBJ1-5; weak D call: TRBD1 (6 bases). This CDR3 region has 14 residues. Trimming cost V 8 bases and J 0 bases, with 11 bases left between them. The germline V gene has CDR1 MNHNY and CDR2 SVGAGI (reference sequence). CDR3 loop: CASRQVNSNQPQHF. The CDR3 bases are TGTGCCAGCCGACAGGTAAATAGCAATCAGCCCCAGCATTTT.

The J gene is TRBJ2-5, the V gene TRBV18; perhaps TRBD2 as D (6 bases). With 2 bases removed from V and 5 bases from J, the gap between germline ends came to 12 bases. CDR1 KGHSH and CDR2 LQKENI come from the germline V gene. This CDR3 is 14 amino acids long. CDR3 DNA: TGTGCCAGCTCACCAATCGGAGGGGCCGAGACCCAGTACTTC. This sequence encodes CASSPIGGAETQYF. The whole variable domain, filled in from reference TRBV18 and TRBJ2-5, reads NAGVMQNPRHLVRRRGQEARLRCSPMKGHSHVYWYRQLPEEGLKFMVYLQKENIIDESGMPKERFSAEFPKEGPSILRIQQVVRGDSAAYFCASSPIGGAETQYFGPGTRLLVL.

The CDR3 DNA is TGTGCCTGGAGTGTCAGGCAGGGCGTAAGTGAGCAGTTCTTC. Translated, it gives CAWSVRQGVSEQFF. V gene TRBV30 combines with J gene TRBJ2-1; possible D gene TRBD1, 5 bases. V was cut by 0 bases and J by 9 bases, with 15 bases left in between. This CDR3 region has 14 residues. Germline CDR1 reads GTSNPN; CDR2 reads SVGIG (reference sequence).

The DNA for the CDR3 is TGCGCCAGCAGCCAGAACAGGGGCGCTAATGAAAAACTGTTTTTT. It encodes CASSQNRGANEKLFF. The genes are TRBV4-3 and TRBJ1-4; 7 bases are a match to TRBD1. Trimming cost V 3 bases and J 3 bases; bases outside gene matches: 4. This CDR3 comprises 15 residues. Germline V gene sequence: CDR1 LGHNA, CDR2 YSLEER.

V is TRBV7-2 and J is TRBJ2-2, with a tentative D call TRBD2 (5 bases). CDR1 and CDR2 from the germline V gene are SGHTA and FQGNSA. The ends were cut back, 0 bases at V and 7 bases at J, with 15 bases in the middle. This CDR3 has 16 amino acids. CDR3: CASSLAYPGEGGELFF. The CDR3 bases are TGTGCCAGCAGCTTAGCCTACCCCGGAGAGGGCGGGGAGCTGTTTTTT.

The chain carries TRBV7-8 and TRBJ2-3; D gene unclear. The germline V and J ends were trimmed by 1 base and 0 bases, with 8 bases remaining between them. The length of the CDR3 is 15 residues. Germline-derived CDR1 and CDR2 are SGHVS and FQNEAQ. CDR3: CASSLEQISTDTQYF. Here the CDR3 DNA reads TGTGCCAGCAGCTTAGAACAGATAAGCACAGATACGCAGTATTTT. Variable domain in full (rest from reference TRBV7-8 and TRBJ2-3): GAGVSQSPRYKVAKRGQDVALRCDPISGHVSLFWYQQALGQGPEFLTYFQNEAQLDKSGLPSDRFFAERPEGSVSTLKIQRTQQEDSAVYLCASSLEQISTDTQYFGPGTRLTVL.

The chain is built from TRBV7-9 and TRBJ1-5; unclear D gene. This CDR3 has 15 residues. Per the germline V gene, CDR1 is SEHNR and CDR2 is FQNEAQ (reference sequence). Trimming removed 2 bases from V and 4 bases from J, with 12 bases in between. The CDR3 coding sequence is TGTGCCAGCAGCTTAACCGGGAATGAAAATCAGCCCCAGCATTTT. Translating it yields CASSLTGNENQPQHF.

The V gene is TRBV6-6, the J gene TRBJ2-4; 9 bases are a match to TRBD1. Germline V CDR1 and CDR2: MNHNY, SVGAGI (reference sequence). The CDR3 loop spans 15 amino acids. The trim removed 4 bases at V and 4 bases at J, leaving 5 bases unmatched. CDR3 DNA: TGTGCCAGCAGTTCGCCGGGACAGGGTAAAAACATTCAGTACTTC. Translated: CASSSPGQGKNIQYF.

V is TRBV9 and J is TRBJ2-3; TRBD1 aligns across 7 bases. The trim removed 2 bases at V and 1 base at J, leaving 13 bases unmatched. Per germline, CDR1 SGDLS and CDR2 YYNGEE. The length of the CDR3 is 18 residues. DNA for the CDR3: TGTGCCAGCAGCGTCAGCGACAGGGCCTTTCGGGGCACAGATACGCAGTATTTT. Protein product: CASSVSDRAFRGTDTQYF.

This clone was recorded a few times. V is TRBV6-4 and J is TRBJ1-2, with TRBD1 matching over 9 bases. Germline CDR1 is MRHNA and CDR2 is SNTAGT. The CDR3 contains 16 residues. Unmatched junction bases numbered 15, after V lost 10 bases and J lost 3 bases. The CDR3 is CAKNTGTGSSYYGYTF. CDR3 DNA: TGTGCCAAAAATACCGGGACAGGGTCGTCTTACTATGGCTACACCTTC.

The CDR3 loop reads CASRGGYSNQPQHF. CDR3 DNA: TGTGCCAGCCGAGGGGGATATAGCAATCAGCCCCAGCATTTT. The chain couples TRBV6-5 to TRBJ1-5; TRBD1 is a possible D gene (6 bases). The CDR3 contains 14 residues. CDR1 MNHEY and CDR2 SVGAGI come from the germline V gene. The germline V and J ends were trimmed by 8 bases and 0 bases, with 11 bases remaining between them.

The chain joins TRBV15 to TRBJ2-1, with 11 bases that match TRBD2. Germline CDR1 and CDR2: LNHNV and YYDKDF (reference sequence). V was clipped by 0 bases and J by 7 bases; unmatched bases: 5. The CDR3 sequence is 16 residues long. CDR3 bases: TGTGCCACCAGCAGAGAGAAGGGACTAGCGGATAATGAGCAGTTCTTC. This gives the protein CATSREKGLADNEQFF. The variable domain in full, with the rest retrieved from reference TRBV15 and TRBJ2-1, is DAMVIQNPRYQVTQFGKPVTLSCSQTLNHNVMYWYQQKSSQAPKLLFHYYDKDFNNEADTPDNFQSRRPNTSFCFLDIRSPGLGDTAMYLCATSREKGLADNEQFFGPGTRLTVL.

The chain carries TRBV10-1 and TRBJ2-2; TRBD1 agrees at 8 bases. Germline-derived CDR1 and CDR2 are WNHNN and SYGVQD (reference sequence). J gave up 0 bases and V 6 bases, and 0 bases lay outside the gene matches. The CDR3 length is 14 residues. The CDR3 here is CASRQGANTGELFF. The CDR3 DNA follows: TGCGCCAGCAGACAGGGGGCGAACACCGGGGAGCTGTTTTTT.